This T cell receptor beta chain was documented in a study of T cell repertoires in aging, cancer and after chemotherapy. For the study at large: Donor ages fell into six groups from 30 or younger up to 70 or older.

This clonotype appeared a few times. What it recognizes is unknown. TRB rearrangements spanning V, D and J were amplified using mixed TRB-A/B primers. Each CDR3 protein gets one entry after TCRdb re-called the multiplex PCR reads with MiXCR. Of about 9,500 distinct CDR3 sequences listed, 34% are singletons. Amplification of TCR beta used genomic DNA extracted from peripheral blood. General observations from the study: Age-matched healthy donors had significantly more diverse, less clonal blood TCR repertoires than untreated cancer patients. Median generation probability rose over the chemotherapy interval in each cancer cohort, suggesting rebound thymic output. Loss of evenness, beyond lost richness, contributed to age-related TCR diversity decline in cancer patients.

From germline, CDR1 is MNHNY and CDR2 SVGAGI (reference sequence). The V gene lost 6 bases and the J gene lost 6 bases, with 15 bases spanning the gap. The length of the CDR3 is 14 residues. This chain uses TRBV6-6 with TRBJ2-1; D gene ambiguous. The source of this sequence is a human donor in good health. The sequenced material came from blood. Here the CDR3 DNA reads TGTGCCAGCAGCCCCTCGACACGCATCAATGAGCAGTTCTTC. This sequence encodes CASSPSTRINEQFF.